The next 24 T cell receptor beta chains were all read from a single sample in a study of T cell responses to AZD1222 COVID-19 vaccine. Generated by immunoSEQ multiplex PCR, the TCRdb table keeps only in-frame clones and is missing some. The sample has about 160,000 clones; about 88% are singletons. This specimen was peripheral blood, taken on day 0 of AZD1222 vaccination. Source of these receptors: an adult in good health.

The chain combines TRBV3-1 (or the pseudogene TRBV3-2) with TRBJ1-5, with 7 bases matching TRBD1. Per germline, CDR1 LGHDT and CDR2 YNNKEL (reference sequence). The CDR3 contains 13 residues. Unmatched junction bases numbered 4, after V lost 4 bases and J lost 7 bases. The chain's CDR3 is CASSLDRVQPQHF. In DNA form, the CDR3 reads TGTGCCAGCAGCCTCGACAGGGTGCAGCCCCAGCATTTT.

The chain employs TRBV28 and TRBJ2-1; a possible D gene is TRBD2 (5 bases). CDR1 MDHEN and CDR2 SYDVKM come from the germline V gene. The CDR3 sequence is 15 residues long. Trimming stripped 6 bases from V and 4 bases from J, with 16 bases between. The CDR3, as DNA: TGTGCCAGCAGCAGACGGGAAAACGATTACAATGAGCAGTTCTTC. Amino acids: CASSRRENDYNEQFF.

CDR3 DNA sequence: TGTGCCAGCAGCGCTAGGACAGGGGACACTGAAGCTTTCTTT. Translating it yields CASSARTGDTEAFF. V and J are TRBV5-4 and TRBJ1-1; 9 nucleotides align to TRBD1. Germline V gives CDR1 SGHNT, CDR2 YYREEE (reference sequence). V trimming: 4 bases; J trimming: 3 bases; junction bases outside the gene matches: 4. This CDR3 comprises 14 residues.

The chain has TRBV7-8 and TRBJ2-3; the match to TRBD1 covers 7 bases. The V gene end was trimmed by 1 base and the J gene end by 0 bases; junction bases not matched to a gene: 13. There are 19 residues in the CDR3. Germline CDR1 reads SGHVS; CDR2 reads FQNEAQ. CDR3 amino acids: CASSLVPSGTVSSTDTQYF. CDR3 bases: TGTGCCAGCAGCTTAGTACCCTCCGGGACAGTATCTAGCACAGATACGCAGTATTTT.

This chain uses TRBV7-2 with TRBJ1-5, with 9 bases that match TRBD1. The CDR3 totals 14 residues. Germline CDR1 is SGHTA and CDR2 is FQGNSA. The V and J ends lost 4 bases and 6 bases, in that order; junction bases with no gene match: 4. This CDR3 reads CASSWDRARQPQHF. The CDR3 bases are TGTGCCAGCAGCTGGGACAGGGCACGTCAGCCCCAGCATTTT.

This chain links TRBV27 with TRBJ2-4, with D possibly being TRBD1 (6 bases). The germline gives CDR1 MNHEY, CDR2 SMNVEV (reference sequence). The germline V and J ends were trimmed by 8 bases and 1 base, with 15 bases remaining between them. The CDR3 extends over 15 amino acids. CDR3 sequence (DNA): TGTGCCAGCCAACGGACAGTTTCGGCCAAAAACATTCAGTACTTC. It codes for CASQRTVSAKNIQYF.

The chain couples TRBV24-1 to TRBJ2-5; 14 nucleotides align to TRBD2. This CDR3 is built from 16 residues. The germline gives CDR1 KGHDR, CDR2 SFDVKD. The junction had 0 bases not matched to a gene; V was cut back by 2 bases and J by 2 bases. The CDR3 DNA follows: TGTGCCACCAGTGATTGGACTAGCGGGAGGCAAGAGACCCAGTACTTC. This translates into CATSDWTSGRQETQYF.

CDR3 in DNA: TGTGCCAGCAGTTACGAGAGCTCCTATAATTCACCCCTCCACTTT. Residues: CASSYESSYNSPLHF. This chain links TRBV6-2 or TRBV6-3 with TRBJ1-6; the D is unclear. The CDR3 consists of 15 residues. V was cut by 2 bases and J by 0 bases, with 5 bases left in between. The germline CDR1 and CDR2 sequences are MNHEY and SVGEGT.

This clone was observed a single time. V and J are TRBV28 and TRBJ1-4; unclear D gene. The CDR3 runs 14 residues. V was pared by 3 bases and J by 5 bases, with 10 bases between. Germline V gene data show CDR1 as MDHEN and CDR2 as SYDVKM. CDR3: CASSFAQQNEKLFF. The CDR3 DNA reads as TGTGCCAGCAGTTTCGCTCAGCAAAATGAAAAACTGTTTTTT.

This sequence joins TRBV5-6 and TRBJ1-5; D not certain. CDR3 length: 14 residues. V lost 3 bases and J 3 bases, leaving 10 bases between the germline ends. Per germline, CDR1 SGHDT and CDR2 YYEEEE. CDR3 DNA: TGTGCCAGCAGCTCGGCGACTACCAATCAGCCCCAGCATTTT. Encoded protein: CASSSATTNQPQHF.

The chain couples TRBV7-8 to TRBJ2-1; 8 bases line up with TRBD2. This CDR3 spans 15 amino acids. The V gene's germline CDR1 is SGHVS and CDR2 FQNEAQ. V lost 5 bases, J lost 0 bases, and 3 bases stayed unmatched. The CDR3 DNA reads TGTGCCAGCAGCCCAAGCGGGAGCTCCTACAATGAGCAGTTCTTC. This translates into CASSPSGSSYNEQFF.

This chain links TRBV28 with TRBJ1-6, with 7 bases identical to TRBD1. The V and J ends lost 6 bases and 11 bases, in that order; junction bases with no gene match: 7. The CDR3 length is 13 residues. CDR1 MDHEN and CDR2 SYDVKM come from the germline V gene. The CDR3 loop is CASSAGGSAPLHF. CDR3 nucleotide sequence: TGTGCCAGCAGCGCAGGGGGATCGGCACCCCTCCACTTT. Full variable domain (rest looked up from reference TRBV28 and TRBJ1-6): DVKVTQSSRYLVKRTGEKVFLECVQDMDHENMFWYRQDPGLGLRLIYFSYDVKMKEKGDIPEGYSVSREKKERFSLILESASTNQTSMYLCASSAGGSAPLHFGNGTRLTVT.

The chain employs TRBV19 and TRBJ1-2, with D hard to call. V lost 6 bases to trimming and J lost 6 bases, with 5 bases between them. Germline V gene lookup returns CDR1 LNHDA and CDR2 SQIVND (reference sequence). This CDR3 contains 10 residues. The CDR3 is CASRLNGYTF. The CDR3 bases are TGTGCCAGTAGACTAAATGGCTACACCTTC.

This clone showed up just a few times. The CDR3 bases are TGTGCCAGCAGCTTAGGGAGACAGGTTTTCCAGCCCCAGCATTTT. This gives the protein CASSLGRQVFQPQHF. The chain employs TRBV7-2 and TRBJ1-5; a possible D gene is TRBD1 (6 bases). The CDR3 spans 15 residues. CDR1 is SGHTA, CDR2 FQGNSA, per germline. V lost 1 base, J lost 7 bases, and 14 bases lay in between.

The chain carries TRBV5-6 and TRBJ2-5, with D possibly matching TRBD2 (5 bases). This CDR3 is 13 amino acids long. Germline assignment: CDR1 SGHDT and CDR2 YYEEEE. V lost 0 bases and J 6 bases, leaving 9 bases between the germline ends. CDR3 residues: CASSLVRGKTQYF. As DNA, the CDR3 is TGTGCCAGCAGCTTGGTCCGGGGAAAGACCCAGTACTTC.

This clone was seen just once. The chain links TRBV12-5 to TRBJ2-2, with no clear D. The germline CDR1 and CDR2 sequences are LGHNT and FRNRAP. Trimming removed 4 bases at V and 1 base at J, with 4 bases between. CDR3 length: 13 amino acids. The DNA of the CDR3 is TGTGCTAGTGGTTCAGGGAACACCGGGGAGCTGTTTTTT. This sequence encodes CASGSGNTGELFF.

CDR3 coding DNA: TGTGCCAGCAGTTCCTCCCGGGACAGGTCCTATGGCTACACCTTC. This gives the protein CASSSSRDRSYGYTF. The chain is built from TRBV28 and TRBJ1-2; 8 bases match TRBD1. Losses at the gene ends were 4 bases for V and 4 bases for J; bases not matched to a gene: 8. The CDR3 has 15 residues. CDR1 and CDR2 (germline): MDHEN, SYDVKM.

The rearrangement joins TRBV7-8 to TRBJ2-7, with D unresolved. The CDR3 has 14 amino acids. Between the trimmed V and J ends, which lost 4 bases and 4 bases, there was a span of 14 bases. Per germline, CDR1 SGHVS and CDR2 FQNEAQ. CDR3 coding DNA: TGTGCCAGCAGCTACGGAAAGGGTCGGTACGAGCAGTACTTC. The encoded protein is CASSYGKGRYEQYF.

This chain uses TRBV7-9 with TRBJ1-5; D unclear. The CDR3 loop spans 12 amino acids. V dropped 5 bases and J dropped 7 bases, with 9 bases sitting between them. Germline CDR1 reads SEHNR; CDR2 reads FQNEAQ (reference sequence). The CDR3 sequence: CASSTDVQPQHF. DNA for the CDR3: TGTGCCAGCAGCACGGACGTACAGCCCCAGCATTTT.

The CDR3 spells CASSLVGVLETQYF. The CDR3 nucleotides read TGTGCCAGCAGCTTGGTAGGGGTGTTAGAGACCCAGTACTTC. The chain combines TRBV5-6 with TRBJ2-5; the D gene is possibly TRBD1 (5 bases). The CDR3 extends over 14 amino acids. CDR1 is SGHDT and CDR2 is YYEEEE in the germline V gene. Deletions cut 0 bases from V and 4 bases from J, with 10 bases between.

The chain links TRBV28 to TRBJ1-4, with D perhaps matching TRBD1 (5 bases). Germline CDR1 reads MDHEN; CDR2 reads SYDVKM. CDR3 length: 14 amino acids. Trimming stripped 7 bases from V and 6 bases from J, with 15 bases between. The CDR3: CASIEAGADEKLFF. Written as DNA, the CDR3 is TGTGCCAGCATCGAGGCCGGGGCGGATGAAAAACTGTTTTTT.

The chain uses TRBV7-9 and TRBJ1-4; the D gene is possibly TRBD1 (5 bases). V lost 2 bases and J lost 8, with 12 bases in between. Germline V lookup: CDR1 SEHNR, CDR2 FQNEAQ (reference sequence). The CDR3 is 14 residues long. CDR3 amino acids: CASSLSGTAEKLFF. The CDR3 bases are TGTGCCAGCAGCTTATCCGGGACGGCCGAAAAACTGTTTTTT. The full variable domain, in which reference TRBV7-9 and TRBJ1-4 provide the parts outside the CDR3, is DTGVSQNPRHKITKRGQNVTFRCDPISEHNRLYWYRQTLGQGPEFLTYFQNEAQLEKSRLLSDRFSAERPKGSFSTLEIQRTEQGDSAMYLCASSLSGTAEKLFFGSGTQLSVL.

This clone occurred once. This rearrangement joins TRBV28 to TRBJ1-6, with D tentatively TRBD1 (5 bases). The CDR3 covers 14 residues. Germline V lookup: CDR1 MDHEN, CDR2 SYDVKM. V was clipped by 2 bases and J by 15 bases, with 17 bases between them. CDR3 bases: TGTGCCAGCAGTTTAGGATCAACCTGGGGCCTCCTCCACTTT. Protein sequence: CASSLGSTWGLLHF.

V usage is TRBV9 and J usage is TRBJ1-2; maybe TRBD1 (5 bases). Trimming removed 4 bases from V and 4 bases from J, with 17 bases in between. The CDR3 is 15 amino acids. Looked up from germline, CDR1 is SGDLS and CDR2 is YYNGEE. CDR3 DNA sequence: TGTGCCAGCAGCCCACTGACAGCTTTACGCTATGGCTACACCTTC. Residues: CASSPLTALRYGYTF.